Listed here is a single T cell receptor beta chain. This entry comes from a study of blood T cell repertoires in COVID-19. At the level of the study: Sites in the United States, Italy and Spain provided acute and convalescent COVID-19 samples.

Libraries were prepared by immunoSEQ multiplex PCR; TCRdb keeps only in-frame clonotypes and omits some of them. The data contain 240,000 or so clones, 86% of them singletons. The material sequenced was peripheral blood. This clonotype originated in a man older than 75 with acute or convalescent COVID-19.

Written as DNA, the CDR3 is TGTGCCAGTAGTATAGACCGGACAGGCAGCTCCTACAATGAGCAGTTCTTC. This codes for CASSIDRTGSSYNEQFF. V gene TRBV19 combines with J gene TRBJ2-1; TRBD1 agrees at 7 bases. Trimming took 0 bases from V and 0 from J; bases not matched to a gene: 5. The germline gives CDR1 LNHDA, CDR2 SQIVND (reference sequence). The length of the CDR3 is 17 residues. Based on the CDR3 plus reference TRBV19 and TRBJ2-1, the full variable domain is DGGITQSPKYLFRKEGQNVTLSCEQNLNHDAMYWYRQDPGQGLRLIYYSQIVNDFQKGDIAEGYSVSREKKESFPLTVTSAQKNPTAFYLCASSIDRTGSSYNEQFFGPGTRLTVL.